The clone carrying this T cell receptor beta chain showed up just a few times. Its cognate antigen is unknown. This sample was taken from a study of T cells in Graves' hyperthyroidism and ophthalmopathy. Orbital computed tomography, thyroid ultrasound, serum thyroxine and TRAb, and clinical symptoms together informed the diagnoses. Cells are PBMCs isolated from about 10 ml of fresh blood. CDR1 and CDR2 from the germline V gene are SEHNR and FQNEAQ (reference sequence). The CDR3 has 15 residues. With 4 bases clipped from V and 4 bases from J, the junction kept 7 bases outside the gene matches. Regions amplified from RNA transcripts were the TCR beta CDR3 regions. Using the HTBI primer set, a first-round RT-PCR was run on the TCR CDR3. TCRdb recomputed calls from the multiplex PCR reads with MiXCR, one row per CDR3 protein. This table has about 590,000 distinct CDR3 sequences, 15% to 19% appearing once.

Study results and limitations: Peripheral blood also featured most of the thyroid clonotypes expanded above 0.001. For ophthalmopathy, model prediction preceded onset by a median about 6.4 months.

The sequence came from a woman aged 25 to 39 with Graves' hyperthyroidism. The chain combines TRBV7-9 with TRBJ1-2; 9 bases map to TRBD1. Sequenced material: blood. The CDR3 here is CASSYPLGQGYGYTF. CDR3 coding DNA: TGTGCCAGCAGCTACCCACTGGGACAGGGCTATGGCTACACCTTC.